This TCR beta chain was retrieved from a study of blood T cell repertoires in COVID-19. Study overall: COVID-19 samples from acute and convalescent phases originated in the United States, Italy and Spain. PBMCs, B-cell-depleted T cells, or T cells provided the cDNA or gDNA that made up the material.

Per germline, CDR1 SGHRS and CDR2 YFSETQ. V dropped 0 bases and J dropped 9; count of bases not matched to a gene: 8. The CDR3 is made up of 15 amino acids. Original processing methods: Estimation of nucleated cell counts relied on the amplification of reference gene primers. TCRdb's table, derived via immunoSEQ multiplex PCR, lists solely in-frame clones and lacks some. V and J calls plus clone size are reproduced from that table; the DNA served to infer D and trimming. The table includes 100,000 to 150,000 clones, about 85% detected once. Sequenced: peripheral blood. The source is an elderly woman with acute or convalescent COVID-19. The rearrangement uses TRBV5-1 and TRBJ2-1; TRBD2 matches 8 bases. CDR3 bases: TGCGCCAGCAGCTTGGTAGTAGCGGGGTTAAGTGAGCAGTTCTTC. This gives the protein CASSLVVAGLSEQFF.